Below are 22 T cell receptor beta chains sequenced from a single sample in a study of human T cells and chemical hapten exposure. Using its own MiXCR run on the RACE reads, TCRdb lists one record per CDR3 protein. The sample shows roughly 90,000 distinct CDR3 sequences, roughly 8.8% of them seen only once. Documented time point: pre-sensitization, week 0. As to treatment: therapeutic diphenylcyclopropenone sensitization with weekly scalp DPC. The material sequenced was whole blood, taken in connection with sensitization to the hapten diphenylcyclopropenone (DPC). These receptors were taken from a middle-aged woman with alopecia areata. Some clones in this sample may be carry-over from other donors' samples.

This chain links TRBV10-2 with TRBJ2-7; 7 bases map to TRBD1. V trimming: 0 bases; J trimming: 3 bases; junction bases outside the gene matches: 5. Germline V CDR1 and CDR2: WSHSY, SAAADI. This CDR3 is 15 amino acids long. In nucleotides, the CDR3 is TGCGCCAGCAGTGAGTCTACAGGGGTTTTCTACGAGCAGTACTTC. This gives the protein CASSESTGVFYEQYF.

There are a few counts of this clonotype. The V and J genes are TRBV7-2 and TRBJ2-7; no definite D call. V lost 9 bases to trimming and J lost 2 bases, with 11 bases between them. Germline loops: CDR1 SGHTA, CDR2 FQGNSA. The length of the CDR3 is 12 residues. CDR3 sequence: CASGRSPYEQYF. CDR3 DNA sequence: TGTGCCAGTGGACGGTCGCCCTACGAGCAGTACTTC.

CDR3 amino acids: CASSQVTGGNSPLHF. The CDR3 DNA follows: TGTGCCAGCAGCCAGGTGACAGGGGGGAATTCACCCCTCCACTTT. The chain combines TRBV7-9 with TRBJ1-6; 9 positions match TRBD1. J was trimmed by 7 bases and V by 5 bases; bases with no gene match: 6. The CDR3 consists of 15 residues. Germline CDR1 SEHNR, CDR2 FQNEAQ (reference sequence).

This chain connects TRBV6-5 to TRBJ2-7, with 9 bases matching TRBD1. The CDR3 contains 15 residues. J gave up 5 bases and V 6 bases, and 11 bases lay outside the gene matches. CDR1 is MNHEY and CDR2 is SVGAGI in the germline V gene. CDR3 nucleotides: TGTGCCAGCAGGGACCCCGGGACAGGGATCCACGAGCAGTACTTC. Protein: CASRDPGTGIHEQYF.

The chain joins TRBV27 to TRBJ1-6; no definite D call. V was pared by 5 bases and J by 6 bases, with 11 bases between. This CDR3 spans 14 amino acids. The germline gives CDR1 MNHEY, CDR2 SMNVEV (reference sequence). The CDR3 region is CASSPIGGNSPLHF. CDR3 bases: TGTGCCAGCAGTCCTATCGGAGGTAATTCACCCCTCCACTTT.

This clonotype was counted many times. The J gene is TRBJ1-3, the V gene TRBV7-9; the D gene is possibly TRBD1 (5 bases). Trimming cost V 2 bases and J 4 bases, with 12 bases left between them. The CDR3 covers 15 residues. Germline V CDR1 and CDR2: SEHNR, FQNEAQ (reference sequence). CDR3 DNA: TGTGCCAGCAGCTTATGGTCAGGGCAAGGAAACACCATATATTTT. As protein: CASSLWSGQGNTIYF.

This clonotype came up many times. CDR3 nucleotide sequence: TGCGCCAGCAGCCAAGGGGGACCGGGACAGGGGGATGAAAAACTGTTTTTT. This codes for CASSQGGPGQGDEKLFF. The chain joins TRBV4-3 to TRBJ1-4, with 11 bases fitting TRBD1. CDR1 and CDR2 (germline): LGHNA, YSLEER. V lost 1 base to trimming and J lost 6 bases; unmatched junction nucleotides: 7. The CDR3 has 17 residues.

This clonotype was seen a handful of times. V and J are TRBV10-2 and TRBJ1-5; D unresolved. Germline-derived CDR1 and CDR2 are WSHSY and SAAADI. V lost 3 bases, J lost 7 bases, and 13 bases lay in between. The CDR3 has 14 amino acids. CDR3 residues: CASSDPPGNQPQHF. CDR3 in DNA: TGCGCCAGCAGTGACCCGCCGGGGAACCAGCCCCAGCATTTT.

This clonotype has at least ten counts. The V call is TRBV19, the J call TRBJ1-5, with no clear D. The CDR3 extends over 13 amino acids. With 10 bases removed from V and 0 bases from J, the gap between germline ends came to 10 bases. From germline, CDR1 is LNHDA and CDR2 SQIVND (reference sequence). CDR3 coding DNA: TGTGCCACCTCCGCCGATAGCAATCAGCCCCAGCATTTT. This sequence encodes CATSADSNQPQHF. The variable domain in full, completed from reference TRBV19 and TRBJ1-5, reads DGGITQSPKYLFRKEGQNVTLSCEQNLNHDAMYWYRQDPGQGLRLIYYSQIVNDFQKGDIAEGYSVSREKKESFPLTVTSAQKNPTAFYLCATSADSNQPQHFGDGTRLSIL.

The rearrangement uses TRBV6-5 and TRBJ2-7; possibly TRBD1 for D (7 bases). Germline V gene sequence: CDR1 MNHEY, CDR2 SVGAGI. The V end was cut by 5 bases, the J end by 4 bases, with 15 bases between. The CDR3 is 14 amino acids. The CDR3 spells CASSTQQGRYEQYF. In DNA, the CDR3 is TGTGCCAGCAGTACTCAACAGGGGAGGTACGAGCAGTACTTC.

The V call is TRBV5-1, the J call TRBJ1-2; perhaps TRBD1 as D (5 bases). V lost 2 bases and J lost 5, with 13 bases in between. From germline, CDR1 is SGHRS and CDR2 YFSETQ. This CDR3 is built from 14 residues. CDR3 DNA sequence: TGCGCCAGCAGCTTTCAACTGGAGGGGTATGGCTACACCTTC. It is translated as CASSFQLEGYGYTF.

This clonotype was observed a few times. This CDR3 reads CASRRQGNDYGYTF. The CDR3 region has the DNA TGTGCCAGCAGGAGACAGGGGAATGACTATGGCTACACCTTC. This rearrangement joins TRBV6-2 or TRBV6-3 to TRBJ1-2; 8 nucleotides agree with TRBD1. The V gene end was trimmed by 6 bases and the J gene end by 3 bases; junction bases not matched to a gene: 6. The CDR3 has 14 amino acids. Per the germline V gene, CDR1 is MNHEY and CDR2 is SVGEGT.

This clonotype was seen many times. The chain employs TRBV11-2 and TRBJ2-3, with 9 positions matching TRBD2. This CDR3 is built from 16 residues. Germline lookup yields CDR1 SGHAT and CDR2 FQNNGV. The trim removed 5 bases at V and 5 bases at J, leaving 11 bases unmatched. The CDR3 sequence is CASSATGTSTGDTQYF. The CDR3 coding sequence is TGTGCCAGCAGCGCCACCGGGACTAGCACAGGAGATACGCAGTATTTT. Filled out from reference TRBV11-2 and TRBJ2-3, the complete variable domain reads EAGVAQSPRYKIIEKRQSVAFWCNPISGHATLYWYQQILGQGPKLLIQFQNNGVVDDSQLPKDRFSAERLKGVDSTLKIQPAKLEDSAVYLCASSATGTSTGDTQYFGPGTRLTVL.

The chain recombines TRBV14 with TRBJ2-2; D is ambiguous. Germline V gives CDR1 SGHDN, CDR2 FVKESK. Trimming took off 4 bases at V and 0 bases at J, with 6 bases between the two ends. This CDR3 has 14 amino acids. CDR3 residues: CASSRQPNTGELFF. The DNA for the CDR3 is TGTGCCAGCAGCCGCCAACCGAACACCGGGGAGCTGTTTTTT. The full variable domain, its missing parts supplied by reference TRBV14 and TRBJ2-2, is EAGVTQFPSHSVIEKGQTVTLRCDPISGHDNLYWYRRVMGKEIKFLLHFVKESKQDESGMPNNRFLAERTGGTYSTLKVQPAELEDSGVYFCASSRQPNTGELFFGEGSRLTVL.

Note on this clonotype: It may be a read error: a sequence one base away is much more abundant. This chain uses TRBV4-1 with TRBJ2-5, with D unclear. CDR1 is MGHRA, CDR2 YSYEKL, per germline. Trimming removed 2 bases from V and 1 base from J, with 8 bases in between. The CDR3 contains 14 residues. In DNA form, the CDR3 reads TGCGCCAGCAGCCAATCATCGGTCCAAGAGACCCAGTACTTC. It codes for CASSQSSVQETQYF.

This clonotype was observed at least ten times. V and J are TRBV7-3 and TRBJ1-1; TRBD1 matches 8 bases. The CDR3 runs to 16 residues. Germline V gene data show CDR1 as SGHTA and CDR2 as FQGTGA. Losses at the gene ends were 6 bases for V and 5 bases for J; bases not matched to a gene: 14. The CDR3 nucleotides are TGTGCCAGCAGTCCCCCACCCGGACAGGGATGGACTGAAGCTTTCTTT. Its translation: CASSPPPGQGWTEAFF.

In this sample, this clonotype turned up many times. V usage is TRBV11-2 and J usage is TRBJ1-6; 7 positions match TRBD1. The germline V gene encodes CDR1 SGHAT and CDR2 FQNNGV. The CDR3 length is 15 residues. Germline trimming cut 4 bases from V and 6 bases from J; bases unmatched to any gene: 6. The CDR3 sequence: CASSSPTGANSPLHF. The CDR3 coding sequence is TGTGCCAGCAGCTCCCCTACAGGGGCTAATTCACCCCTCCACTTT.

This clonotype has a handful of counts. The chain recombines TRBV5-4 with TRBJ2-7; D is ambiguous. Trimming removed 0 bases at V and 1 base at J, with 8 bases between. CDR1 is SGHNT and CDR2 is YYREEE in the germline V gene (reference sequence). The CDR3 loop spans 14 amino acids. CDR3 sequence reads: CASSLAPLSYEQYF. CDR3 DNA sequence: TGTGCCAGCAGCTTGGCCCCGTTATCCTACGAGCAGTACTTC.

This clonotype was counted ten times or more. The chain uses TRBV9 and TRBJ2-3; TRBD1 agrees at 9 bases. The junction had 3 bases not matched to a gene; V was cut back by 0 bases and J by 4 bases. This CDR3 region has 15 residues. Germline-derived CDR1 and CDR2 are SGDLS and YYNGEE. The CDR3 region has the DNA TGTGCCAGCAGCGTAGGGGGACAGGGTGCAGATACGCAGTATTTT. Translating it yields CASSVGGQGADTQYF.

A few counts support this clonotype. The chain is built from TRBV10-3 and TRBJ2-1; TRBD2 matches at 16 bases. This CDR3 is built from 19 residues. The V gene end was trimmed by 2 bases and the J gene end by 9 bases; junction bases not matched to a gene: 13. The germline V gene encodes CDR1 ENHRY and CDR2 SYGVKD. CDR3 coding DNA: TGTGCCATCAGTGAGATGGGACTAGCGGGGGGGCCGGGCCAGCGTGAGCAGTTCTTC. Its translation is CAISEMGLAGGPGQREQFF.

This clonotype was found a few times. The chain combines TRBV7-8 with TRBJ1-5; D unresolved. V dropped 2 bases and J dropped 4 bases, with 12 bases sitting between them. Germline values: CDR1 SGHVS, CDR2 FQNEAQ. This CDR3 has 15 residues. Here the CDR3 DNA reads TGTGCCAGCAGCTTAATTCTTTCCAGAAATCAGCCCCAGCATTTT. Translating it yields CASSLILSRNQPQHF.

There are a few counts of this clonotype. V gene TRBV7-8 combines with J gene TRBJ1-4, with D unclear. Trimming took off 5 bases at V and 1 base at J, with 11 bases between the two ends. Germline V gene lookup returns CDR1 SGHVS and CDR2 FQNEAQ. The CDR3 is 15 amino acids. CDR3 coding DNA: TGTGCCAGCAGCGTTAACAGAGGAACTAATGAAAAACTGTTTTTT. Translation: CASSVNRGTNEKLFF.